This is a list of T cell receptor beta chains from one sample in a study of cytomegalovirus exposure and HLA in healthy donors. Some clones are missing from TCRdb's copy, which holds only in-frame ones; the method was immunoSEQ multiplex PCR. This sample yields about 220,000 clones, of which less than 85% are seen a single time; roughly 0.62% belongs to the top ten. Specimen: PBMCs. The source is a man between 18 and 35 years old in good health and CMV-seronegative. CDR3s include the opening cysteine and the closing phenylalanine or tryptophan. The D gene is left open where the match is weak. Not every row has a clone size; where given, it reads once, few, many or a size class.

>NA|TRBV2|NA|TRBJ2-7
TGTGCCAGCAGCGGAGTCTCCTACGAGCAGTACTTC
CASSGVSYEQYF
>NA|TRBV30|NA|TRBJ2-1
TGTGCCTGGAGTGAAGGGGCTCGGTTGAACAATGAGCAGTTCTTC
CAWSEGARLNNEQFF
>NA|TRBV4-1|TRBD2|TRBJ2-3
TGCGCCAGCAGCCAACCCCCCTTGACTAGCGGGAGCACCCACAGCACAGATACGCAGTATTTT
CASSQPPLTSGSTHSTDTQYF
>few|TRBV23-1|NA|TRBJ1-5
TGCGCCAGCAGTCAATCGTGGGGGCGGGGCAATCAGCCCCAGCATTTT
CASSQSWGRGNQPQHF
>NA|TRBV7-2|TRBD1|TRBJ2-5
TGTGCCAGCAGCAAAGTGGGACAGAGTCAAGAGACCCAGTACTTC
CASSKVGQSQETQYF
>NA|TRBV30|TRBD1|TRBJ1-2
TGTGCCTGGAGTTCGCAGGGGGCCGCTAACTATGGCTACACCTTC
CAWSSQGAANYGYTF
>NA|TRBV5-6|TRBD2|TRBJ2-2
TGTGCCAGCAGCTGGGGACTAGCGGGAGGTTCCACCGGGGAGCTGTTTTTT
CASSWGLAGGSTGELFF
>NA|TRBV28|TRBD1|TRBJ2-7
TGTGCCAGCAGTTTTGGTTGGACAGGCCAACCCTCCTACGAGCAGTACTTC
CASSFGWTGQPSYEQYF
>NA|TRBV2|NA|TRBJ1-1
TGTGCCACCCGCTTCTCGGGGTCCACTGAAGCTTTCTTT
CATRFSGSTEAFF
>few|TRBV18|NA|TRBJ2-6
TGTGCCAGCTCACCAGCGGGGATAGGGGCCAACGTCCTGACTTTC
CASSPAGIGANVLTF
>NA|TRBV30|NA|TRBJ1-1
TGTGCCTGGAGTTGGGGAGTGCCGAACACTGAAGCTTTCTTT
CAWSWGVPNTEAFF
>once|TRBV7-6|NA|TRBJ2-1
TGTGCCAGCAGCTTAGGGCTAGCGGAGGGGGGGTATGAGCAGTTCTTC
CASSLGLAEGGYEQFF
>few|TRBV27|TRBD1|TRBJ2-1
TGTGCCAGCAGTTTGGGGACAGGGGACCTGGGGCTACCCGTAGTCAAGCAGTTCTTC
CASSLGTGDLGLPVVKQFF
>NA|TRBV2|TRBD2|TRBJ2-1
TGTGCCAGCACCGAACTGAGGGGACTAGGCAATGAGCAGTTCTTC
CASTELRGLGNEQFF
>NA|TRBV27|NA|TRBJ1-2
TGTGCCAGCAGTTCGACAGAGTTCTATGGCTACACCTTC
CASSSTEFYGYTF
>NA|TRBV5-4|TRBD2|TRBJ2-3
TGTGCCAGCACCAAATTGGGGCTAGCGGGATCGACCTTCACAGATACGCAGTATTTT
CASTKLGLAGSTFTDTQYF
>once|TRBV29-1|NA|TRBJ2-2
TGCAGCGTTGAAGGACAGGGACTTGCCACCGGGGAGCTGTTTTTT
CSVEGQGLATGELFF
>NA|TRBV6-5|TRBD1|TRBJ1-2
TGTGCCAGCAGTTACTCCGGGACAGACTACTATGGCTACACCTTC
CASSYSGTDYYGYTF
>NA|TRBV6-5|NA|TRBJ1-2
TGTGCCAGCAGTCTGGGACTTAACTATGGCTACACCTTC
CASSLGLNYGYTF
>NA|TRBV29-1|NA|TRBJ1-1
TGCAGCGTTGGGACAGTGAACACTGAAGCTTTCTTT
CSVGTVNTEAFF
>NA|TRBV10-3|TRBD2|TRBJ2-1
TGTGCCATCAGTGATTCTAGCGGGAGGGCCGCAAATGAGCAGTTCTTC
CAISDSSGRAANEQFF
>NA|TRBV27|TRBD1|TRBJ2-6
TGTGCCAGCAGTTCGACAGGGAGAAACTCTGGGGCCAACGTCCTGACTTTC
CASSSTGRNSGANVLTF
>NA|TRBV28|TRBD2|TRBJ2-4
TGTGCCAGCAGTTCCGAGCGGGAGTGGGGAATCAAAAACATTCAGTACTTC
CASSSEREWGIKNIQYF
>NA|TRBV9|NA|TRBJ1-2
TGTGCCAGCAGCGTAGAGGTCAGGGGATTCTATGGCTACACCTTC
CASSVEVRGFYGYTF
>NA|TRBV28|NA|TRBJ1-2
TGTGCCAGCAGTTTCTCCGGGATTAACTATGGCTACACCTTC
CASSFSGINYGYTF
>NA|TRBV6-1|NA|TRBJ1-1
TGTGCCATCAGTGAGTCCCCGGGAGGGGGTGGGAGCACTGAAGCTTTCTTT
CAISESPGGGGSTEAFF
>NA|TRBV6-5|NA|TRBJ1-1
TGTGCCAGCAGTTACTCCCCAAACATGAACACTGAAGCTTTCTTT
CASSYSPNMNTEAFF
>few|TRBV2|TRBD2|TRBJ2-7
TGTGCCAGCAGTGAGAGGACTAGCGGTCCCTACGAGCAGTACTTC
CASSERTSGPYEQYF
>NA|TRBV5-6|NA|TRBJ1-6
TGTGCCAGCAGCTTGCAAGGGGCCCTCTCACCCCTCCACTTT
CASSLQGALSPLHF
>NA|TRBV10-1|TRBD1|TRBJ2-7
TGCGCCAGCAGCCCTTTGACAGGGGGCTACGAGCAGTACTTC
CASSPLTGGYEQYF
>NA|TRBV5-1|NA|TRBJ2-2
TGCGCCAGCAGCTTGGACGGAGACAACACCGGGGAGCTGTTTTTT
CASSLDGDNTGELFF
>NA|TRBV28|TRBD1|TRBJ1-2
TGTGCCAGCAGCCCCGGACAGGGAACCTATGGCTACACCTTC
CASSPGQGTYGYTF
>NA|TRBV6-5|TRBD2|TRBJ2-2
TGTGCCAGCAGTTACTCGTCTAGCGGGAGTACCGGGGAGCTGTTTTTT
CASSYSSSGSTGELFF
>few|TRBV4-1|TRBD2|TRBJ2-3
TGCGCCAGCAGCCGGGGGGGACTAGCGGTCTTGGGAGATACGCAGTATTTT
CASSRGGLAVLGDTQYF
>NA|TRBV5-3|TRBD1|TRBJ1-2
TGTGCCAGAAGCTTGCCCAGGGGGCTCGTTTACTATGGCTACACCTTC
CARSLPRGLVYYGYTF
>few|TRBV11-2|TRBD2|TRBJ2-7
TGTGCCAGCAGCCAGTTAGCGGGGGGAACCTACGAGCAGTACTTC
CASSQLAGGTYEQYF
>NA|TRBV6-5|NA|TRBJ2-7
TGTGCCAGCAGTTACTCGGGCAGGCTTGGCTACGAGCAGTACTTC
CASSYSGRLGYEQYF
>NA|TRBV5-6|TRBD2|TRBJ2-1
TGTGCCAGCAGCCCCACTACGGGAGGGACCTACAATGAGCAGTTCTTC
CASSPTTGGTYNEQFF
>NA|TRBV9|NA|TRBJ1-1
TGTGCCAGCAGCTCTAGGGAGGGAGCTTTCTTT
CASSSREGAFF
>NA|TRBV6-5|NA|TRBJ1-1
TGTGCCAGCAGTCACGGACAGAACACTGAAGCTTTCTTT
CASSHGQNTEAFF
>NA|TRBV28|TRBD1|TRBJ2-7
TGTGCCAGCAGTACCCAGGGACAGGGGTTCGACGAGCAGTACTTC
CASSTQGQGFDEQYF
>once|TRBV30|NA|TRBJ2-7
TGTGCCTGGAGTCCCCTCAACTACGAGCAGTACTTC
CAWSPLNYEQYF
>NA|TRBV2|NA|TRBJ2-3
TGTGCCAGCAGTGAATGGTGGTCAGGGGCCCCTTCGACGCAGTATTTT
CASSEWWSGAPSTQYF
>NA|TRBV27|NA|TRBJ2-1
TGTGCCAGCAGTTTAAGGGGCAATGAGCAGTTCTTC
CASSLRGNEQFF
>NA|TRBV28|NA|TRBJ1-1
TGTGCCAGCAGTCCCGGGGGATCGGGCACTGAAGCTTTCTTT
CASSPGGSGTEAFF